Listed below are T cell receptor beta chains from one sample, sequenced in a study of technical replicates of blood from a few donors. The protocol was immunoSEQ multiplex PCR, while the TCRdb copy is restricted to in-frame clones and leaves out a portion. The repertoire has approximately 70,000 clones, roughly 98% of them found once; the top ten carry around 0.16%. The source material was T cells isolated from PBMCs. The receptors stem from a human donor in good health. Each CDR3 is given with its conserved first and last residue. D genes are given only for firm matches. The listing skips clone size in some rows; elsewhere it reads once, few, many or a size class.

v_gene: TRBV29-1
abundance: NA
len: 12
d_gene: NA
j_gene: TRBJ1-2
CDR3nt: TGCAGCGTTGAGGAGGGGCTTTATGGCTACACCTTC
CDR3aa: CSVEEGLYGYTF

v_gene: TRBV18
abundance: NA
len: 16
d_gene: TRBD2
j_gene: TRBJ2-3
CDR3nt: TGTGCCAGCACAGGTTTGATAGCGGGAAGCACAGATACGCAGTATTTT
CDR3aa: CASTGLIAGSTDTQYF

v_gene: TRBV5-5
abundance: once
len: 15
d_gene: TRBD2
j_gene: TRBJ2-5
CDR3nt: TGTGCCAGCAGCTTGGGGGGGACTAGCGCCCCGACTGCGTACTTC
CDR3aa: CASSLGGTSAPTAYF

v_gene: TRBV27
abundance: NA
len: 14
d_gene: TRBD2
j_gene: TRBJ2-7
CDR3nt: TGTGCCAGCAGCCCCGGGACTAGCGGCTACGAGCAGTACTTC
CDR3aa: CASSPGTSGYEQYF

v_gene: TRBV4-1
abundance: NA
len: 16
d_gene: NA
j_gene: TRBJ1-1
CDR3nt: TGCGCCAGCAGCTCCTTACAGGGACACCTAGGGGCTGAAGCTTTCTTT
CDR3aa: CASSSLQGHLGAEAFF

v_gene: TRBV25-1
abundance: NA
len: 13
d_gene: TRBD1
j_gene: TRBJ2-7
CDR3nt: TGTGCCAGCAGAGGACAGGGGCCGCACGAGCAGTACTTC
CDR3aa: CASRGQGPHEQYF

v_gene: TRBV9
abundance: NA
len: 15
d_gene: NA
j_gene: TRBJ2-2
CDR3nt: TGTGCCAGCAGCCCTACCTCCGGGGTGACCGGGGAGCTGTTTTTT
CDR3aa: CASSPTSGVTGELFF

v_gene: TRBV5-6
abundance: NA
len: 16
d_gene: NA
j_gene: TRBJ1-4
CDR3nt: TGTGCCAGCAGCTCGCTTGTCCCGAGAGGGAGCGAAAAACTGTTTTTT
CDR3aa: CASSSLVPRGSEKLFF

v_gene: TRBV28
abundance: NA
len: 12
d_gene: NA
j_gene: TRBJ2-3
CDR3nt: TGTGCCAGCAGCCCCCAGCGAGATACGCAGTATTTT
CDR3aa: CASSPQRDTQYF

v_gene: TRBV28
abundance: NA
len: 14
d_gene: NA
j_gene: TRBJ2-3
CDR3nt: TGTGCCAGCAGTTCAACAATTATAACAGATACGCAGTATTTT
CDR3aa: CASSSTIITDTQYF

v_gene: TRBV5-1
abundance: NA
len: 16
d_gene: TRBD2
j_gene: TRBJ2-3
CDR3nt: TGCGCCAGCAGCACGGCTAGCGGTTCTAGCACAGATACGCAGTATTTT
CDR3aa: CASSTASGSSTDTQYF

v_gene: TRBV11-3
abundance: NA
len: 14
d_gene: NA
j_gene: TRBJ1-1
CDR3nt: TGTGCCAGCAGCCACGCGGGCTCGAACACTGAAGCTTTCTTT
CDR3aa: CASSHAGSNTEAFF

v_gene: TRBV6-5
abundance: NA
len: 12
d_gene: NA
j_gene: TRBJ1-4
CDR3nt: TGTGCCAGCAGACAGGGTTTGGAAAAACTGTTTTTT
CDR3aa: CASRQGLEKLFF

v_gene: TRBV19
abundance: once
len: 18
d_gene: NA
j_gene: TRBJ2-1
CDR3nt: TGTGCCAGTAGCTCCCGGATAAGGGGGAGGGCCGGGAACAATGAGCAGTTCTTC
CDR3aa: CASSSRIRGRAGNNEQFF

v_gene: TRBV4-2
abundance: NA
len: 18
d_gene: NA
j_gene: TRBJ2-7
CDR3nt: TGTGCCAGCAGCCAAGTCGATCCCGCGGGGGCCAGGGGCTACGAGCAGTACTTC
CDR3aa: CASSQVDPAGARGYEQYF

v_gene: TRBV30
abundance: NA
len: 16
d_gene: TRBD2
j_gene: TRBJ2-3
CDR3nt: TGTGCCTGGAGTTCCGGACTAGCGGGGGTCACAGATACGCAGTATTTT
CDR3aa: CAWSSGLAGVTDTQYF

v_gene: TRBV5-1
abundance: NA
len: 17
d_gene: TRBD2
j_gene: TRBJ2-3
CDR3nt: TGCGCCAGCAGCTCTGGGGCGGGGGGGCCTAGCACAGATACGCAGTATTTT
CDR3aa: CASSSGAGGPSTDTQYF

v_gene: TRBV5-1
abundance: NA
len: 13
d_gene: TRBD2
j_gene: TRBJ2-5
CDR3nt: TGCGCCAGCAGGGAAGCGGGCGGGAGGACCCAGTACTTC
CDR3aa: CASREAGGRTQYF

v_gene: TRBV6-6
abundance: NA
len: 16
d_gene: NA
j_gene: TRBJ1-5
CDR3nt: TGTGCCAGCAGTTACTCGAACGGGATAAGCAATCAGCCCCAGCATTTT
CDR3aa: CASSYSNGISNQPQHF

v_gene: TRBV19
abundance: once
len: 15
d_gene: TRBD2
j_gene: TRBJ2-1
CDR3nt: TGTGCCAGTACCGGACTAGCGTCATCGACCAATGAGCAGTTCTTC
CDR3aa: CASTGLASSTNEQFF

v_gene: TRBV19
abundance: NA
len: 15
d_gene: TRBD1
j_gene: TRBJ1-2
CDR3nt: TGTGCCAGTAGTAAGAAGGGACAGGGGCACTATGGCTACACCTTC
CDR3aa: CASSKKGQGHYGYTF

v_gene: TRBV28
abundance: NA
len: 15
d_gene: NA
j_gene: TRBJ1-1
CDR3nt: TGTGCCAGCAGTTCTCCCCTCCCCCAGAAGACTGAAGCTTTCTTT
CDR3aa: CASSSPLPQKTEAFF

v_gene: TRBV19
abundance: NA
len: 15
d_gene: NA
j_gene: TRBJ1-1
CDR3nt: TGTGCCAGTAGGTGGACAGTCATCATGAACACTGAAGCTTTCTTT
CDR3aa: CASRWTVIMNTEAFF

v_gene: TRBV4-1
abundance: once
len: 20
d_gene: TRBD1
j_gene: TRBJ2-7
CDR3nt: TGCGCCAGCAGCCACCGTATCCTTTCGCCGACAGGGGTTGGGACCTACGAGCAGTACTTC
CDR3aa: CASSHRILSPTGVGTYEQYF

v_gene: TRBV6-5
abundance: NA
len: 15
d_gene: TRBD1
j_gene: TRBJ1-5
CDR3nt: TGTGCCAGCTACCCGAGGGACAGGGGCAATCAGCCCCAGCATTTT
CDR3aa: CASYPRDRGNQPQHF

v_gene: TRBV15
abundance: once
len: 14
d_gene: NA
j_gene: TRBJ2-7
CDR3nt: TGTGCCACCAGCAACATACAGGGGGGGAACGAGCAGTACTTC
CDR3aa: CATSNIQGGNEQYF

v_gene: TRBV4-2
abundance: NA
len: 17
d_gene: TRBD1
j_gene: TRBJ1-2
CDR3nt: TGTGCCAGCAGCCAAGTGGAGGGACAGGGAATTTTCTATGGCTACACCTTC
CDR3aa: CASSQVEGQGIFYGYTF

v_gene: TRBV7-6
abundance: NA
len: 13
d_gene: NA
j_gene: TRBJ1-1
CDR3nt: TGTGCCAGCAGCCGGGGCCCAGGGGCTGAAGCTTTCTTT
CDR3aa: CASSRGPGAEAFF

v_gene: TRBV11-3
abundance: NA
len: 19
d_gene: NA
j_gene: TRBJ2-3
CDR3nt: TGTGCCAGCAGCTTAGAGAGGGCACGAAAGATCTTCGGCACAGATACGCAGTATTTT
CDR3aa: CASSLERARKIFGTDTQYF

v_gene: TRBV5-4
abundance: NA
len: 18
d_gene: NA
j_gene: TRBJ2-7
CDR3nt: TGTGCCAGCAGCTTTCTTCTAGCGAGGATGCAACCAAACTACGAGCAGTACTTC
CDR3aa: CASSFLLARMQPNYEQYF

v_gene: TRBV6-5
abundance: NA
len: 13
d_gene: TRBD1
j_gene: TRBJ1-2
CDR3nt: TGTGCCAGCAGTTTGGGACAGCTTTATGGCTACACCTTC
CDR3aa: CASSLGQLYGYTF

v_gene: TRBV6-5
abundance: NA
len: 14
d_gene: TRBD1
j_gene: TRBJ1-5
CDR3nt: TGTGCCAGCAGTTACCAGACAGGGGGGCAGCCCCAGCATTTT
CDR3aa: CASSYQTGGQPQHF

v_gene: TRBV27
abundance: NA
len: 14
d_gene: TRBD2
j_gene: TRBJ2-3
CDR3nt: TGTGCCAGCAGTCGGCTAGCGGGACATGATACGCAGTATTTT
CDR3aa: CASSRLAGHDTQYF

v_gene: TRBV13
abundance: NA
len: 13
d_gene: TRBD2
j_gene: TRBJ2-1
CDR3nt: TGTGCCAGCAGCATCCAGTCGGGGGGTGAGCAGTTCTTC
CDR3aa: CASSIQSGGEQFF

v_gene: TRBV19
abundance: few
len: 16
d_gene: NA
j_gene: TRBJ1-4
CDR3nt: TGTGCCAGTAGTCGGCAAGCGACAGTTGGGAATGAAAAACTGTTTTTT
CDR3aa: CASSRQATVGNEKLFF

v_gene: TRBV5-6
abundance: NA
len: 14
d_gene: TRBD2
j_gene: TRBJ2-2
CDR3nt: TGTGCCAGCAGCTCGGGACTAGTAATCGGGGAGCTGTTTTTT
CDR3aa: CASSSGLVIGELFF

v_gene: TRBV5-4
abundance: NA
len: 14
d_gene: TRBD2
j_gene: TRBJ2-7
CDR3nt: TGTGCCAGCAGCCGGACTAGCGGGAGACCCGAGCAGTACTTC
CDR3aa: CASSRTSGRPEQYF

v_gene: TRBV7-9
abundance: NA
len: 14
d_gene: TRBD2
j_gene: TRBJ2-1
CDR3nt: TGTGCCAGCAGCTTCGGCGGGAGTATGGATGAGCAGTTCTTC
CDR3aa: CASSFGGSMDEQFF

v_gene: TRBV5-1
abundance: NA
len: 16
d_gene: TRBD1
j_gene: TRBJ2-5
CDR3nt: TGCGCCAGCAGCTTTCAACCTCCGGGACAGGGGGAGACCCAGTACTTC
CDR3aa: CASSFQPPGQGETQYF

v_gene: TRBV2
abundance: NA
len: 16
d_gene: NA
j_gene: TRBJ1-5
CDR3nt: TGTGCCAGCAGTCATACAGAATTCTATAGCAATCAGCCCCAGCATTTT
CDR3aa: CASSHTEFYSNQPQHF

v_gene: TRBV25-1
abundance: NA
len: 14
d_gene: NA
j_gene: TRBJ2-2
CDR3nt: TGTGCCAGCAGTGTGACTTATAACACCGGGGAGCTGTTTTTT
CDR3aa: CASSVTYNTGELFF

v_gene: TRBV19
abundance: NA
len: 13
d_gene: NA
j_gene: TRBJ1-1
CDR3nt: TGTGCCAGTAGTATAGAAGGGGCTTTTGAAGCTTTCTTT
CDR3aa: CASSIEGAFEAFF

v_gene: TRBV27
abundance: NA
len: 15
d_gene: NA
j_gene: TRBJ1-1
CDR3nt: TGTGCCAGCAGTTCGCAGACAGGAGGTCTAGTGGTAGCTTTCTTT
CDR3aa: CASSSQTGGLVVAFF

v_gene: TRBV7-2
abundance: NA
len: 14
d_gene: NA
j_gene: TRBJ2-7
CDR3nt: TGTGCCAGCAGCCCACAGTCGAGCTCCTACGAGCAGTACTTC
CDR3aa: CASSPQSSSYEQYF

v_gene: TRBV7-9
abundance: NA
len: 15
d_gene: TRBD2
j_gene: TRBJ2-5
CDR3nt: TGTGCCAGCAGCAAGCGGGGTTGGGGCGCGGAGACCCAGTACTTC
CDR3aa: CASSKRGWGAETQYF

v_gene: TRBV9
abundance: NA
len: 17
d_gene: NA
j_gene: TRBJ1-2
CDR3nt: TGTGCCAGCAGCGTAGTCGGTGGTAGGGGGACTAACTATGGCTACACCTTC
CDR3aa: CASSVVGGRGTNYGYTF

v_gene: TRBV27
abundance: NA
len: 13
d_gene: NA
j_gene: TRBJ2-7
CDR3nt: TGTGCCAGCAGTTTATTCCGCAGCTACGAGCAGTACTTC
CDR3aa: CASSLFRSYEQYF

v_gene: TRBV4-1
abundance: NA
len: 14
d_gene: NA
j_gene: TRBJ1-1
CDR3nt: TGCGCCAGCAGCCCCCCCCCGGGGGGTACTGAAGCTTTCTTT
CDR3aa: CASSPPPGGTEAFF

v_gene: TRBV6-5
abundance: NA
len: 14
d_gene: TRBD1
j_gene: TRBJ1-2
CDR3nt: TGTGCCAGCAGTCACACCGACAGGGTTCGGGGCTACACCTTC
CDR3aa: CASSHTDRVRGYTF

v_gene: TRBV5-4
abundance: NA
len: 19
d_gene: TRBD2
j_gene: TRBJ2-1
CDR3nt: TGTGCCAGCAGCTCCTACGGGGCTAGCGGGGAGAGCTCCTACAATGAGCAGTTCTTC
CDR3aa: CASSSYGASGESSYNEQFF